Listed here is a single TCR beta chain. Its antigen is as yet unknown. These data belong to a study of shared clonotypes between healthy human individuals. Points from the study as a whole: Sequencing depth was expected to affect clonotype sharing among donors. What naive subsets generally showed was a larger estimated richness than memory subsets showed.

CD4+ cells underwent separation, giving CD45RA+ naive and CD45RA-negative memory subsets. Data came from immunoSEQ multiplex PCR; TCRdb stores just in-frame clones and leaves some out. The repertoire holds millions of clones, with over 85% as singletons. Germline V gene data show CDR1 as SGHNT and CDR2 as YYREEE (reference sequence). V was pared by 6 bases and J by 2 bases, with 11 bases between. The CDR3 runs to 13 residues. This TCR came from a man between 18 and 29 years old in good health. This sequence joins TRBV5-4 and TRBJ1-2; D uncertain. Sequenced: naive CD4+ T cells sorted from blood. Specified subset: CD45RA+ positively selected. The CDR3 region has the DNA TGTGCCAGCACCTCAACAGTAAACTATGGCTACACCTTC. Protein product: CASTSTVNYGYTF.